The present T cell receptor (beta chain) was sequenced within a study of T cell repertoires in cytomegalovirus infection. Study at large: Signatures in public TCR beta sequences pointed to both CMV infection and matching HLA type. Study results and caveats: Dominating the ex vivo response were HLA-C-restricted CMV-specific TCR beta clonotypes. Individuals carrying CMV plus the relevant HLA were identified by cumulative frequency of public TCR beta families.

TCRdb re-called the reads with MiXCR, one entry per CDR3 protein. The sample gives under 150,000 distinct CDR3 sequences, more than 20% of which show up once; 30% to 35% is in the top ten. Per germline, CDR1 SGHRS and CDR2 YFSETQ. V was pared by 0 bases and J by 5 bases, with 12 bases between. The CDR3 is made up of 14 amino acids. Regarding this clonotype: The antigen remains undetermined. This may come from a read error, since a much larger clone is one base off.

The chain joins TRBV5-1 to TRBJ2-7; D remains unclear. Sequenced input: PBMCs, sequenced either directly or after in vitro stimulation (not recorded which). The clonotype comes from a human donor in good health (CMV status not recorded). Some clones in this sample may be carry-over from other donors' samples. CDR3: CASSLVAYSHEQYF. DNA of the CDR3: TGCGCCAGCAGCTTGGTGGCGTATTCCCACGAGCAGTACTTC.